The next 7 T cell receptor beta chains were all read from a single sample in a study of T cells expressing NK-cell markers. TCRdb reprocessed the 5' RACE reads and stores each CDR3 protein as one record, lacking DNA. The sample includes 400,000 to 550,000 distinct CDR3 sequences. Sequencing was done on a sample of blood T cells: a sorted CD56 or NKG2C T cell subset, CD4+ or CD8+ T cells, or bulk PBMC T cells (not recorded which). The receptors here all came from a woman between 18 and 75 years old in good health.

V gene TRBV5-1 combines with J gene TRBJ1-5; the TRBD1 assignment by TCRdb is unverifiable without DNA. Germline CDR1 is SGHRS and CDR2 is YFSETQ. The CDR3 length is 15 residues. This CDR3 is CASSSGQDFNQPQHF.

The genes are TRBV28 and TRBJ2-7; the D gene TCRdb calls, TRBD1, cannot be checked with no DNA. CDR1 is MDHEN and CDR2 is SYDVKM in the germline V gene. This CDR3 is built from 14 residues. CDR3 region: CASITGTGYSEQYF. Full variable domain (rest looked up from reference TRBV28 and TRBJ2-7): DVKVTQSSRYLVKRTGEKVFLECVQDMDHENMFWYRQDPGLGLRLIYFSYDVKMKEKGDIPEGYSVSREKKERFSLILESASTNQTSMYLCASITGTGYSEQYFGPGTRLTVT.

The chain combines TRBV5-4 with TRBJ2-1. The CDR3 totals 14 residues. CDR1 and CDR2 (germline): SGHNT, YYREEE (reference sequence). The CDR3 region is CASSWDVRSDEQFF.

J is TRBJ2-3 and V is TRBV19; TCRdb designates TRBD2, a call that cannot be tested without DNA. CDR3 size: 16 residues. Germline V gene data show CDR1 as LNHDA and CDR2 as SQIVND (reference sequence). CDR3 sequence: CASSRRAGGPSDTQYF.

This chain connects TRBV12-3 or TRBV12-4 to TRBJ1-1; the D call of TRBD1 rests on TCRdb alone, since no DNA is present to check it. CDR3 length equals 15 residues. The CDR3 is CASSRDGQGGTEAFF.

The chain links TRBV5-1 to TRBJ1-2; without DNA, the TCRdb call of TRBD1 cannot be checked. This CDR3 spans 14 amino acids. Germline assignment: CDR1 SGHRS and CDR2 YFSETQ. The CDR3 reads CASSLFQGATGYTF.

The chain joins TRBV20-1 to TRBJ2-7; the TCRdb call, TRBD2, lacks DNA for checking. The CDR3 length is 15 residues. CDR1 is DFQATT, CDR2 SNEGSKA, per germline (reference sequence). The chain's CDR3 is CSARDGSSGRYEQYF.